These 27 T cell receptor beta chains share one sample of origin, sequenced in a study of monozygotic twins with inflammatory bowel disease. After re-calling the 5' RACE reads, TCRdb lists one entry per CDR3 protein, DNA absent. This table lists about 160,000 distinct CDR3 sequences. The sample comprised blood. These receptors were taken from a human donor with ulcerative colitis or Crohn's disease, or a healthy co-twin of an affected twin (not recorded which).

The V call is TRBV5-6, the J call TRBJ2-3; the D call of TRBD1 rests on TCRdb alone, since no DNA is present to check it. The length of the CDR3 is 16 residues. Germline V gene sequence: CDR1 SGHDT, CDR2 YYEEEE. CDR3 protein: CASSFPGTDITDTQYF.

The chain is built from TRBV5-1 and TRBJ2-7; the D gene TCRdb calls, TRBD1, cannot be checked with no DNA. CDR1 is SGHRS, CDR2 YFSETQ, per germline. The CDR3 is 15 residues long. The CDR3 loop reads CASSLAQGAPGEQYF.

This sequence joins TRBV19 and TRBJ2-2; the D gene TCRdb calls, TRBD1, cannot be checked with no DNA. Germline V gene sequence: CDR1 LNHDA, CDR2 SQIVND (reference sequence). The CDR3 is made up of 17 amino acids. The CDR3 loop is CASNSGDSPPYTGELFF.

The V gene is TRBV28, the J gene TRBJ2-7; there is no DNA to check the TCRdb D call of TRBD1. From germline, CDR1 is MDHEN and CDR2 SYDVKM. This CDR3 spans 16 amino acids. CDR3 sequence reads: CASSLALGLPRDEQYF.

The CDR3 loop reads CASSGLDGGGIYGNQPQHF. The chain uses TRBV6-1 and TRBJ1-5; TCRdb calls TRBD1, which cannot be checked without DNA. CDR3 length: 19 amino acids. Germline V gene sequence: CDR1 MNHNS, CDR2 SASEGT.

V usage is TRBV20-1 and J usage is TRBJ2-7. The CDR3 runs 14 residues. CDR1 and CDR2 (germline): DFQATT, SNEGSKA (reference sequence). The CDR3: CSASRTTQSYEQYF.

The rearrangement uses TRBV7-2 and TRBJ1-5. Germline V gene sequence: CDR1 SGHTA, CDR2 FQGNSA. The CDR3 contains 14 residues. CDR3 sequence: CASSFSDFNQPQHF. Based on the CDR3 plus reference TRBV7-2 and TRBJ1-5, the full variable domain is GAGVSQSPSNKVTEKGKDVELRCDPISGHTALYWYRQSLGQGLEFLIYFQGNSAPDKSGLPSDRFSAERTGGSVSTLTIQRTQQEDSAVYLCASSFSDFNQPQHFGDGTRLSIL.

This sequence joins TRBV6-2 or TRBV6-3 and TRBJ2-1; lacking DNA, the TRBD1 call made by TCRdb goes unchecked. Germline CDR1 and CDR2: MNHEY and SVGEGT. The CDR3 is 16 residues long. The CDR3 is CASSYPNGGLGNEQFF.

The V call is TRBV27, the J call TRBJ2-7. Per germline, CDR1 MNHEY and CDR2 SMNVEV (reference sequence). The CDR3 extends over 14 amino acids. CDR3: CASSLSLGYYEQYF.

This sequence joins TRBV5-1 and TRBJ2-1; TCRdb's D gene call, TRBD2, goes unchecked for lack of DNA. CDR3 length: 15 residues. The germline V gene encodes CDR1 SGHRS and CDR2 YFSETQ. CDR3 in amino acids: CASSSSVSSYNEQFF.

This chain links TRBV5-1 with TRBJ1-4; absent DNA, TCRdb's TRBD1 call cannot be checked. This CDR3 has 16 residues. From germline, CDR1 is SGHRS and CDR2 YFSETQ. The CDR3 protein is CASSLGQGAANEKLFF.

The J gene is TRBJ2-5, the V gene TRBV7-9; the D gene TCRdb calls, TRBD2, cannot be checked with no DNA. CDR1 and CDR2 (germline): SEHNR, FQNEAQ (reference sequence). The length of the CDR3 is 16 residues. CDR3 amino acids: CASSSGGLAVPETQYF.

Here the CDR3 reads CAISYGPRNGYTF. The V and J genes are TRBV10-3 and TRBJ1-2. This CDR3 region has 13 residues. CDR1 and CDR2 from the germline V gene are ENHRY and SYGVKD.

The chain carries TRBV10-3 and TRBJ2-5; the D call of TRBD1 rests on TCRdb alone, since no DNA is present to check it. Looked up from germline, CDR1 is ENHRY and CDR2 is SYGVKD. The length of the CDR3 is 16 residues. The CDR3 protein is CAISDPGTGAQETQYF.

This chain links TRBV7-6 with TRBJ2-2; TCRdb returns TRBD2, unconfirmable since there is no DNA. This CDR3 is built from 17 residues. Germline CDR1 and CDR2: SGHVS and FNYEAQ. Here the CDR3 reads CASSLAQLAGNTGELFF. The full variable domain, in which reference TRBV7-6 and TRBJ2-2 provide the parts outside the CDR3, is GAGVSQSPRYKVTKRGQDVALRCDPISGHVSLYWYRQALGQGPEFLTYFNYEAQQDKSGLPNDRFSAERPEGSISTLTIQRTEQRDSAMYRCASSLAQLAGNTGELFFGEGSRLTVL.

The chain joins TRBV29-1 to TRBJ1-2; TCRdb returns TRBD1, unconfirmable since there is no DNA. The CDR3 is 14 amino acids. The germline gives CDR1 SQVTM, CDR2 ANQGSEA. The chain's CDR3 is CSVAQSGGAYGYTF.

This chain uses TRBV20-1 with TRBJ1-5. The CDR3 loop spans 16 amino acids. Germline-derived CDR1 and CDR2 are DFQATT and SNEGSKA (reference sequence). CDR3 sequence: CSARDPRRYSNQPQHF.

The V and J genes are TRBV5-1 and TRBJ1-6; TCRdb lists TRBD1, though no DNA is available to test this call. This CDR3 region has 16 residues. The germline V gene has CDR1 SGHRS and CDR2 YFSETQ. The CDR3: CASSWRGLNHNSPLHF.

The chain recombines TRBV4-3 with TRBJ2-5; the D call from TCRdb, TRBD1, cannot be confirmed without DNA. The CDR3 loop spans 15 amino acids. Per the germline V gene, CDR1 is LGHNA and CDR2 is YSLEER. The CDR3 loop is CASSPSQYRGQTQYF.

The CDR3 is CASLLGRGEIEQFF. The chain recombines TRBV7-2 with TRBJ2-1; the D gene TCRdb calls, TRBD2, cannot be checked with no DNA. The CDR3 extends over 14 amino acids. Germline CDR1 and CDR2: SGHTA and FQGNSA.

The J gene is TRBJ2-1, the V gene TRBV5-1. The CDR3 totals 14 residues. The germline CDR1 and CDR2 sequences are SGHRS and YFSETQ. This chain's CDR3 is CASSSSVPYNEQFF. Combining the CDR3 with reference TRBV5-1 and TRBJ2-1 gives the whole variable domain KAGVTQTPRYLIKTRGQQVTLSCSPISGHRSVSWYQQTPGQGLQFLFEYFSETQRNKGNFPGRFSGRQFSNSRSEMNVSTLELGDSALYLCASSSSVPYNEQFFGPGTRLTVL.

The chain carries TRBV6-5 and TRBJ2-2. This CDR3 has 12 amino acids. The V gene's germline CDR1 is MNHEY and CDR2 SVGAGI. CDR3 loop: CASRVNTGELFF.

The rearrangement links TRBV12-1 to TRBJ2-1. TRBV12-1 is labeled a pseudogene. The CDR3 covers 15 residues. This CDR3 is CASSPSRGLHNEQFF.

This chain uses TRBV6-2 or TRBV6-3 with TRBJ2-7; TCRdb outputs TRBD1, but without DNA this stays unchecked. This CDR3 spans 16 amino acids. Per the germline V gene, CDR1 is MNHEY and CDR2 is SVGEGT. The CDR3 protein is CASSHPPGQKHNEQYF.

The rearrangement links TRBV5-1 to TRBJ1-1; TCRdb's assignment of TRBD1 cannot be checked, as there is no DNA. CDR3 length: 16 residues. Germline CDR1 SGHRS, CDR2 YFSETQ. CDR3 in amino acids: CASSPRTGPENTEAFF.

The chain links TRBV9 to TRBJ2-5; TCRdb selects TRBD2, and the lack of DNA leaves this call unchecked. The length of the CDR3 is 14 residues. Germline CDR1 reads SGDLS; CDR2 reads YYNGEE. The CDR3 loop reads CASSTTSDQETQYF.

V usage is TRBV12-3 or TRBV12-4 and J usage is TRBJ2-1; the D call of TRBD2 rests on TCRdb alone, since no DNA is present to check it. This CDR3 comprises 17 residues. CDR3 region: CASSPGLAGGPRNEQFF.